Sequencing of this TCR beta chain was carried out in a study of human T cells and chemical hapten exposure. TCRdb ran MiXCR on the RACE reads and lists one entry per CDR3 protein. In the table there are about 180,000 distinct CDR3 sequences, under 35% of which are singletons. The CDR3 covers 19 residues. V was clipped by 2 bases and J by 3 bases; unmatched bases: 12. Per germline, CDR1 MNHEY and CDR2 SVGEGT. Time point described: pre-sensitization, week 0. Treatment given: therapeutic diphenylcyclopropenone sensitization with weekly scalp DPC. The receptor comes from a woman aged 25 to 39 with alopecia areata. Some clones in this sample may be carry-over from other donors' samples. The sample consisted of whole blood, taken in connection with sensitization to the hapten diphenylcyclopropenone (DPC). The chain carries TRBV6-2 or TRBV6-3 and TRBJ1-6, with 8 positions matching TRBD1. CDR3 nucleotide sequence: TGTGCCAGCAGTTACGATGGACAGGGTGAATCCCACTATAATTCACCCCTCCACTTT. Its translation: CASSYDGQGESHYNSPLHF.